The 10 T cell receptor beta chains in this list originate from one sample, sequenced in a study of control samples from healthy donors and cancer patients. The assay was immunoSEQ multiplex PCR, and TCRdb's table has in-frame clones only and misses some. The table lists fewer than 250,000 clones, roughly nine tenths of them singletons. The source material was blood. The receptors were sampled from a man aged 25 to 40 in good health.

V and J are TRBV6-6 and TRBJ1-5; 7 positions match TRBD1. The V gene end was trimmed by 7 bases and the J gene end by 6 bases; junction bases not matched to a gene: 9. Germline lookup yields CDR1 MNHNY and CDR2 SVGAGI (reference sequence). The CDR3 runs to 14 residues. CDR3 sequence reads: CASIGGGLGQPQHF. CDR3 bases: TGTGCCAGCATCGGAGGGGGCTTAGGTCAGCCCCAGCATTTT.

This rearrangement joins TRBV6-1 to TRBJ2-1; D perhaps matches TRBD2 (5 bases). This CDR3 comprises 17 residues. Between the trimmed V and J ends, which lost 2 bases and 4 bases, there was a span of 18 bases. From germline, CDR1 is MNHNS and CDR2 SASEGT. CDR3 nucleotides: TGTGCCAGCAGTGAAAACCCTCGGGCGGGCCCTTACAATGAGCAGTTCTTC. Its translation is CASSENPRAGPYNEQFF.

The table lists this clone with a few counts. The chain has TRBV6-5 and TRBJ2-1; D may be TRBD1 (5 bases). The length of the CDR3 is 15 residues. The V and J ends lost 6 bases and 5 bases respectively, with 17 bases between them. From germline, CDR1 is MNHEY and CDR2 SVGAGI. This CDR3 reads CASRPTAILDNEQFF. DNA for the CDR3: TGTGCCAGCAGGCCGACAGCTATTCTAGACAATGAGCAGTTCTTC.

The CDR3 DNA reads as TGTGCCAGTAGAATCGGAAACGGGGATACGCAGTATTTT. It is translated as CASRIGNGDTQYF. The chain couples TRBV19 to TRBJ2-3; no definite D call. The CDR3 spans 13 residues. The V and J ends lost 6 bases and 6 bases respectively, with 13 bases between them. Looked up from germline, CDR1 is LNHDA and CDR2 is SQIVND (reference sequence).

This clone was counted a single time. The rearrangement links TRBV2 to TRBJ1-1; the D gene is possibly TRBD1 (6 bases). V lost 6 bases and J lost 0, with 11 bases in between. Per the germline V gene, CDR1 is SNHLY and CDR2 is FYNNEI. The CDR3 spans 14 residues. The DNA for the CDR3 is TGTGCCAGCAGCCAAGGACAGTTGAACACTGAAGCTTTCTTT. Its translation: CASSQGQLNTEAFF.

V usage is TRBV2 and J usage is TRBJ1-2; TRBD1 aligns across 8 bases. The CDR3 spans 15 residues. Germline V lookup: CDR1 SNHLY, CDR2 FYNNEI. V dropped 4 bases and J dropped 4; count of bases not matched to a gene: 8. CDR3 DNA sequence: TGTGCCAGCAGTGTTCTGGACAGGGCTAGCTATGGCTACACCTTC. This encodes CASSVLDRASYGYTF.

On this clone: Additional DNA sequences in this sample encode the identical CDR3. V gene TRBV19 combines with J gene TRBJ1-2; no clear D. Germline CDR1 and CDR2: LNHDA and SQIVND (reference sequence). V lost 3 bases to trimming and J lost 4 bases, with 6 bases between them. The CDR3 length is 12 residues. CDR3 nucleotides: TGTGCCAGTAGTATGAGGTCCTATGGCTACACCTTC. Protein product: CASSMRSYGYTF.

The chain employs TRBV2 and TRBJ1-1; maybe TRBD1 (5 bases). CDR3 length: 13 amino acids. Germline V lookup: CDR1 SNHLY, CDR2 FYNNEI. Trimming stripped 6 bases from V and 0 bases from J, with 8 bases between. CDR3 sequence (DNA): TGTGCCAGCAGAGGGGCGATGAACACTGAAGCTTTCTTT. This sequence encodes CASRGAMNTEAFF.

This clone was detected once. V gene TRBV2 combines with J gene TRBJ2-3; 10 bases agree with TRBD2. Germline CDR1 SNHLY, CDR2 FYNNEI. V gave up 7 bases and J gave up 2 bases; unmatched junction bases: 9. This CDR3 comprises 16 residues. The CDR3 DNA follows: TGTGCCAGCACAAAGTCTAGCGGGGGACCCACAGATACGCAGTATTTT. Protein sequence: CASTKSSGGPTDTQYF.

This rearrangement joins TRBV27 to TRBJ2-7; D gene uncertain. There are 13 residues in the CDR3. V lost 4 bases and J lost 3, with 10 bases in between. Per the germline V gene, CDR1 is MNHEY and CDR2 is SMNVEV (reference sequence). Written as DNA, the CDR3 is TGTGCCAGCAGTTCCATACTTAGCTACGAGCAGTACTTC. Its translation is CASSSILSYEQYF.